Below, 8 T cell receptor beta chains from the same sample are listed, as sequenced in a study of blood T cell repertoires in COVID-19. Sequencing was performed with immunoSEQ multiplex PCR; in TCRdb, only in-frame clones are kept and a portion is missing. The sample has over 100,000 clones, roughly 90% seen once. The sequenced sample was peripheral blood. The receptors were gathered from a woman aged 50 to 65 with COVID-19, enrolled during active disease.

This chain links TRBV5-4 with TRBJ2-5; TRBD2 might be the D (6 bases). The CDR3 totals 13 residues. Trimming shortened V by 4 bases and J by 0 bases, and 7 bases separated the two germline ends. Germline assignment: CDR1 SGHNT and CDR2 YYREEE (reference sequence). For the CDR3, the DNA is TGTGCCAGCAGCGCGGGGTACCAAGAGACCCAGTACTTC. This gives the protein CASSAGYQETQYF.

This clone was seen a single time. The rearrangement links TRBV30 to TRBJ1-2; no firm D call. V lost 4 bases and J 5 bases, leaving 14 bases between the germline ends. Germline loops: CDR1 GTSNPN, CDR2 SVGIG (reference sequence). This CDR3 spans 13 amino acids. The CDR3 coding sequence is TGTGCCTGGACCCACGGTCCAAAGTATGGCTACACCTTC. Translation: CAWTHGPKYGYTF. Using reference TRBV30 and TRBJ1-2 for the parts outside the CDR3, the full variable domain is SQTIHQWPATLVQPVGSPLSLECTVEGTSNPNLYWYRQAAGRGLQLLFYSVGIGQISSEVPQNLSASRPQDRQFILSSKKLLLSDSGFYLCAWTHGPKYGYTFGSGTRLTVV.

The chain links TRBV5-4 to TRBJ1-2, with D unresolved. V gave up 4 bases and J gave up 5 bases, with 9 bases separating them. The CDR3 is 12 residues long. Germline V CDR1 and CDR2: SGHNT, YYREEE (reference sequence). The CDR3: CASSPSSYGYTF. The CDR3 DNA sequence: TGTGCCAGCAGCCCTTCGAGTTATGGCTACACCTTC.

This chain joins TRBV30 and TRBJ1-2; 7 nucleotides match TRBD1. The CDR3 covers 13 residues. The germline CDR1 and CDR2 sequences are GTSNPN and SVGIG (reference sequence). The V segment lost 4 bases and the J segment 4 bases; nucleotides outside the gene matches: 6. CDR3 residues: CAWMTGFTYGYTF. In DNA form, the CDR3 reads TGTGCCTGGATGACAGGGTTTACCTATGGCTACACCTTC.

This rearrangement joins TRBV5-6 to TRBJ2-7; 8 bases are a match to TRBD1. Germline trimming cut 5 bases from V and 3 bases from J; bases unmatched to any gene: 7. Germline V gene lookup returns CDR1 SGHDT and CDR2 YYEEEE. This CDR3 has 14 residues. In DNA, the CDR3 is TGTGCCAGCAGGCCGACAGGGGCGGTCTACGAGCAGTACGTC. Translating gives CASRPTGAVYEQYV.

The chain has TRBV6-5 and TRBJ2-4; TRBD2 might be the D (6 bases). CDR1 and CDR2 from the germline V gene are MNHEY and SVGAGI. V lost 5 bases, J lost 8 bases, and 16 bases lay in between. The CDR3 sequence is 14 residues long. The CDR3 sequence is CASSRGTPRDIQYF. The CDR3, as DNA: TGTGCCAGCAGTCGCGGGACCCCAAGGGACATTCAGTACTTC.

The CDR3 DNA sequence: TGTGCCAGCAGCTTAGAACGGGGGAACACTGAAGCTTTCTTT. Translated: CASSLERGNTEAFF. V is TRBV7-2 and J is TRBJ1-1; D is undetermined. Germline loops: CDR1 SGHTA, CDR2 FQGNSA. The CDR3 extends over 14 amino acids. V dropped 1 base and J dropped 1 base, with 7 bases sitting between them. The full variable domain, completed using reference TRBV7-2 and TRBJ1-1, is GAGVSQSPSNKVTEKGKDVELRCDPISGHTALYWYRQSLGQGLEFLIYFQGNSAPDKSGLPSDRFSAERTGGSVSTLTIQRTQQEDSAVYLCASSLERGNTEAFFGQGTRLTVV.

The chain couples TRBV7-6 to TRBJ2-1; 7 nucleotides line up with TRBD1. J gave up 6 bases and V 5 bases, and 10 bases lay outside the gene matches. The germline V gene encodes CDR1 SGHVS and CDR2 FNYEAQ. CDR3 length equals 15 residues. CDR3 in amino acids: CASSGNRGSGNEQFF. The CDR3 DNA follows: TGTGCCAGCAGCGGCAACAGGGGATCCGGCAATGAGCAGTTCTTC.